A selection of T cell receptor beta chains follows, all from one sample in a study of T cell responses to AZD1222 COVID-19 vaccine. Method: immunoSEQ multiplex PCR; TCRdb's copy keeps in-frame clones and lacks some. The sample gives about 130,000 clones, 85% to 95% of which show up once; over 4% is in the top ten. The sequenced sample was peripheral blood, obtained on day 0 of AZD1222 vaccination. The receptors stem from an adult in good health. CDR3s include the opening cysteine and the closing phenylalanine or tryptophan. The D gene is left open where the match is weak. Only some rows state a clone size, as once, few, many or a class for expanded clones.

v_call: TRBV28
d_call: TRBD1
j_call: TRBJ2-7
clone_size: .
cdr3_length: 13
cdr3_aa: CASSLTGDYEQYF
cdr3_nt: TGTGCCAGCAGTTTGACAGGGGACTACGAGCAGTACTTC

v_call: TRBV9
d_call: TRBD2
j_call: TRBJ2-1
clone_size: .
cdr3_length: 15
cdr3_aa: CASSPLAGIYNEQFF
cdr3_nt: TGTGCCAGCAGCCCTCTAGCGGGGATTTACAATGAGCAGTTCTTC

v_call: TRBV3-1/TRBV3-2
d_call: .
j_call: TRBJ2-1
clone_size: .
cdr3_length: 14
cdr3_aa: CASSHGELANEQFF
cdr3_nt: TGTGCCAGCAGCCACGGGGAACTAGCCAATGAGCAGTTCTTC

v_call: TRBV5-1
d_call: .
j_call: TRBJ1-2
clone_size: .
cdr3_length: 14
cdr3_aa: CASSSPSRGGGYTF
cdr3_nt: TGCGCCAGCAGCTCCCCTAGCCGAGGGGGAGGCTACACCTTC

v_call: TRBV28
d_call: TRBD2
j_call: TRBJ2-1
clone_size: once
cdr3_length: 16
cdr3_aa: CASSLRSSSGRGEQFF
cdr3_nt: TGTGCCAGCAGTTTAAGGTCGTCTAGCGGGAGGGGTGAGCAGTTCTTC

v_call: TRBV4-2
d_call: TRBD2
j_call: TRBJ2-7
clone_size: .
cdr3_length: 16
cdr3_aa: CASSQEFGGSLYEQYF
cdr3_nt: TGTGCCAGCAGCCAAGAGTTTGGCGGGAGTCTGTACGAGCAGTACTTC

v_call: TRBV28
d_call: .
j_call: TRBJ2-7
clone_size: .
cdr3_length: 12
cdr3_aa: CASSETVYEQYF
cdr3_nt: TGTGCCAGCAGTGAGACAGTCTACGAGCAGTACTTC

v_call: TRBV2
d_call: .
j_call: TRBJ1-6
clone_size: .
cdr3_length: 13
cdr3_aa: CASSEGHNSPLHF
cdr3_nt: TGTGCCAGCAGTGAAGGACATAATTCACCCCTCCACTTT

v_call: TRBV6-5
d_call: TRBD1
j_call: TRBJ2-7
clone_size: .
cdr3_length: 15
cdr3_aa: CASRLTGVRTYEQYF
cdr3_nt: TGTGCCAGCAGGTTGACAGGGGTGAGGACCTACGAGCAGTACTTC

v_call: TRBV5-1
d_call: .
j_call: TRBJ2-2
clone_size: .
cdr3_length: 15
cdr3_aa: CASSLAGANTGELFF
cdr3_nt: TGCGCCAGCAGCTTGGCAGGGGCGAACACCGGGGAGCTGTTTTTT

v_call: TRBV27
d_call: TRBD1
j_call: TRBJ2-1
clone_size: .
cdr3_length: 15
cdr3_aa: CASRKPGQKGNEQFF
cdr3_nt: TGTGCCAGCAGGAAACCGGGACAGAAGGGGAATGAGCAGTTCTTC

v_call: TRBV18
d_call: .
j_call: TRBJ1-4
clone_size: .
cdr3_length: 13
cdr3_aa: CASSETTNEKLFF
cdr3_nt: TGTGCCAGCTCAGAGACAACTAATGAAAAACTGTTTTTT

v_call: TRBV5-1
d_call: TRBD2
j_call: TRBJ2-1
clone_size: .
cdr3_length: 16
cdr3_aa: CASSIPTSGASDEQFF
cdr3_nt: TGCGCCAGCAGCATCCCGACTAGCGGGGCCTCTGATGAGCAGTTCTTC

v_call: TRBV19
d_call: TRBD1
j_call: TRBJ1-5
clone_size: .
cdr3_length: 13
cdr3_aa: CASSRQGDQPQHF
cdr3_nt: TGTGCCAGTAGTAGACAGGGGGATCAGCCCCAGCATTTT

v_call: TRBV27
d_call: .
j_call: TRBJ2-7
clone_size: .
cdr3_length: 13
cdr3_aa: CASSIRQSYEQYF
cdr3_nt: TGTGCCAGCAGTATAAGACAGTCCTACGAGCAGTACTTC

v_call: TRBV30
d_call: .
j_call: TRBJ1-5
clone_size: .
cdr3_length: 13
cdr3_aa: CAWSVVSNQPQHF
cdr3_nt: TGTGCCTGGAGTGTCGTTAGCAATCAGCCCCAGCATTTT

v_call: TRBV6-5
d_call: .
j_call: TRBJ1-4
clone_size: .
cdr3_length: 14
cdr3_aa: CASAPQGPNEKLFF
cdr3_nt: TGTGCCAGCGCCCCCCAGGGACCGAATGAAAAACTGTTTTTT

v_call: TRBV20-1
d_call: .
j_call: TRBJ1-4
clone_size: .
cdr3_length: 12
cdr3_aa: CSASEDPEKLFF
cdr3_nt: TGCAGTGCTAGTGAGGACCCTGAAAAACTGTTTTTT

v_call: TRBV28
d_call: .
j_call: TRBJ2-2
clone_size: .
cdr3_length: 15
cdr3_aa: CASSYPRGTAGELFF
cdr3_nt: TGTGCCAGCAGTTATCCTCGGGGGACCGCCGGGGAGCTGTTTTTT

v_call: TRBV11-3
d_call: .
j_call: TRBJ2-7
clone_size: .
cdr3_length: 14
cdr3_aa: CASSPRWGGDEQYF
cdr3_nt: TGTGCCAGCAGCCCGCGGTGGGGGGGCGACGAGCAGTACTTC

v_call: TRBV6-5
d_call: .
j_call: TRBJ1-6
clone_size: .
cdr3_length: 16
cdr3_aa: CASSLLSRRYNSPLHF
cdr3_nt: TGTGCCAGCAGTTTGTTGTCGCGACGGTATAATTCACCCCTCCACTTT

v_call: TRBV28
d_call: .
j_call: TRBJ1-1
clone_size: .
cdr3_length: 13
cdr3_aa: CASRGVMNTEAFF
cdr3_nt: TGTGCCAGCAGGGGGGTGATGAACACTGAAGCTTTCTTT

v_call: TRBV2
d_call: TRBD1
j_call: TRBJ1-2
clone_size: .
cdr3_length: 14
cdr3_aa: CASKEGQHNYGYTF
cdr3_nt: TGTGCCAGCAAAGAGGGACAGCACAACTATGGCTACACCTTC

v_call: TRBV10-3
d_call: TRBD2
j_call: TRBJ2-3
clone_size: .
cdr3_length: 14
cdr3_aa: CAIRVSGNTDTQYF
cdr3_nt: TGTGCCATCAGAGTTAGCGGGAACACAGATACGCAGTATTTT

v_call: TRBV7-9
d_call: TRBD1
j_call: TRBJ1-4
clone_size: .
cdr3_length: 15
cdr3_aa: CASSLATGARGKLFF
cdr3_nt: TGTGCCAGCAGCCTAGCAACAGGGGCCCGGGGGAAACTGTTTTTT

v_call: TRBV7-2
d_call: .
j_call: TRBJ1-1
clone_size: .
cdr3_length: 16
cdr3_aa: CASSYSARPEGTEAFF
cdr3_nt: TGTGCCAGCAGCTACTCAGCGCGCCCAGAGGGCACTGAAGCTTTCTTT

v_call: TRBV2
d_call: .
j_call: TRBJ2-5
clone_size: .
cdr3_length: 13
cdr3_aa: CASSGDGQETQYF
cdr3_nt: TGTGCCAGCAGTGGAGACGGGCAGGAGACCCAGTACTTC

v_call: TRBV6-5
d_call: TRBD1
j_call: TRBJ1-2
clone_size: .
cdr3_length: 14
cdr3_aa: CASSRDSANYGYTF
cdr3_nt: TGTGCCAGCAGCCGGGACAGCGCGAACTATGGCTACACCTTC

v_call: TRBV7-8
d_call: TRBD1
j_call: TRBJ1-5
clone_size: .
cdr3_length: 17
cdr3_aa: CASSFTTGAYDNQPQHF
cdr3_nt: TGTGCCAGCAGCTTCACGACAGGGGCGTATGACAATCAGCCCCAGCATTTT

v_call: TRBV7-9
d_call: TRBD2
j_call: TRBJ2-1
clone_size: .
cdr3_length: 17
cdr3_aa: CASSLGPRGGLVVEQFF
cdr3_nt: TGTGCCAGCAGCCTAGGGCCTAGAGGGGGACTAGTTGTTGAGCAGTTCTTC

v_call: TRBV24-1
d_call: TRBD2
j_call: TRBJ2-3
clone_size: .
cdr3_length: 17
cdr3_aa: CATSDLGTSGRGGTQYF
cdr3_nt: TGTGCCACCAGTGATTTGGGGACTAGCGGGAGAGGGGGTACGCAGTATTTT

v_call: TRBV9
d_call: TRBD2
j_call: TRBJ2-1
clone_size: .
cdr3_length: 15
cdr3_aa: CASSVSLAGVLEQFF
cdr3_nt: TGTGCCAGCAGCGTATCACTAGCGGGAGTATTGGAGCAGTTCTTC

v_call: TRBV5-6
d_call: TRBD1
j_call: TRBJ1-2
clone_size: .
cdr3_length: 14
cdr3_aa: CASSRRTGVYGYTF
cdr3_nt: TGTGCCAGCAGCCGAAGGACAGGGGTCTATGGCTACACCTTC

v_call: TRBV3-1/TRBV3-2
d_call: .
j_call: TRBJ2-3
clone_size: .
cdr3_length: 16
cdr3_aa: CASSQDLLRGTDTQYF
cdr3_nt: TGTGCCAGCAGCCAAGATCTATTGCGGGGCACAGATACGCAGTATTTT

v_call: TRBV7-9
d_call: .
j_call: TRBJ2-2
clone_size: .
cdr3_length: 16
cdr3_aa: CASSPIDRLNTGELFF
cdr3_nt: TGTGCCAGCAGCCCAATTGACAGGTTGAACACCGGGGAGCTGTTTTTT

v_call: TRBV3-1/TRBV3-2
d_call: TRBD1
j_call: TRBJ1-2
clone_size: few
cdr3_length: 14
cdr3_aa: CASSPRQGHYGYTF
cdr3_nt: TGTGCCAGCAGCCCGCGACAGGGTCACTATGGCTACACCTTC

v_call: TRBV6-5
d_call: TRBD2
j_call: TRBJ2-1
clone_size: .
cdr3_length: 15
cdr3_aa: CASTKELAGNNEQFF
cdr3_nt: TGTGCCAGCACGAAAGAACTAGCGGGAAACAATGAGCAGTTCTTC

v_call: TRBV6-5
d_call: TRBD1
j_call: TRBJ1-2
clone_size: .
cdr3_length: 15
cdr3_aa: CASSYSIGGDYGYTF
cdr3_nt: TGTGCCAGCAGTTACTCGATAGGGGGCGACTATGGCTACACCTTC

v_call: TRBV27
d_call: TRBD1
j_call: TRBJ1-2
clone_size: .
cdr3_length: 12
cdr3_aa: CASSADRGGYTF
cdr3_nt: TGTGCCAGCAGTGCGGACAGGGGTGGCTACACCTTC

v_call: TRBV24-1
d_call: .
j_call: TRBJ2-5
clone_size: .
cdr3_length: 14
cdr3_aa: CATSAAGEVETQYF
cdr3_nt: TGTGCCACCAGTGCGGCAGGGGAGGTCGAGACCCAGTACTTC

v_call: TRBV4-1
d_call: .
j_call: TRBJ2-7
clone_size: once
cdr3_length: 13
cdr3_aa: CASSQVVGDEQYF
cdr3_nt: TGCGCCAGCAGCCAAGTGGTAGGGGACGAGCAGTACTTC

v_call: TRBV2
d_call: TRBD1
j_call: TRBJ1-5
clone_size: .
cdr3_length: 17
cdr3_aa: CASKTGTGFAGNQPQHF
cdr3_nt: TGTGCCAGCAAGACCGGGACAGGGTTTGCAGGCAATCAGCCCCAGCATTTT

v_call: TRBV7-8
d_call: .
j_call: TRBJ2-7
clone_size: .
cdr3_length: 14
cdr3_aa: CASSRHDRTYEQYF
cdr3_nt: TGTGCCAGCAGCCGACACGACAGGACCTACGAGCAGTACTTC